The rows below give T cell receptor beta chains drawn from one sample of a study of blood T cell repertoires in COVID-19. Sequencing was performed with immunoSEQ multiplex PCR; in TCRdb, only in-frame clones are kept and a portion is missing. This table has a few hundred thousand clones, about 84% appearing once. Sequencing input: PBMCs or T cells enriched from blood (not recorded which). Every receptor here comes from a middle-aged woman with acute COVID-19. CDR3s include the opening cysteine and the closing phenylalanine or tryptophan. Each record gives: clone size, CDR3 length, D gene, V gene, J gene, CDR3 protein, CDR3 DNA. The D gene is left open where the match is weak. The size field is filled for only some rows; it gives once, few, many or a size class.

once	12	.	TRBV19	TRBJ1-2	CASSIEGRGYTF	TGTGCCAGTAGTATTGAGGGTAGGGGCTACACCTTC
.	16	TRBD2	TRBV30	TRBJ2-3	CAGTGLAGVLTDTQYF	TGTGCCGGGACTGGACTAGCGGGAGTGCTCACAGATACGCAGTATTTT
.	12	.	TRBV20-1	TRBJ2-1	CSASTAGNEQFF	TGCAGTGCTAGTACCGCGGGCAATGAGCAGTTCTTC
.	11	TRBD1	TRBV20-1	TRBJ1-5	CSVQGGQPQHF	TGCAGTGTGCAGGGGGGTCAGCCCCAGCATTTT
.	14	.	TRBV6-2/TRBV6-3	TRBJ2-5	CASSRTKNQETQYF	TGTGCCAGCAGTCGGACTAAAAACCAAGAGACCCAGTACTTC
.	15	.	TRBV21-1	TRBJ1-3	CARKTGGAPGNTIYF	TGTGCCAGAAAGACAGGGGGCGCCCCTGGAAACACCATATATTTT
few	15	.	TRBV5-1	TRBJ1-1	CASSLGGGRRTEAFF	TGCGCCAGCAGCTTGGGCGGGGGGCGGAGGACTGAAGCTTTCTTT
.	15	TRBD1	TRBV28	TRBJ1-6	CASSLPTGVSSPLHF	TGTGCCAGCAGTTTACCGACAGGGGTTAGTTCACCCCTCCACTTT
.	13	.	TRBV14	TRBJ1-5	CASSRNSNQPQHF	TGTGCCAGCAGCCGTAACAGTAATCAGCCCCAGCATTTT
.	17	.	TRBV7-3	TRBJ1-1	CASSLNWGGSGNTEAFF	TGTGCCAGCAGCTTAAATTGGGGAGGTTCGGGGAACACTGAAGCTTTCTTT
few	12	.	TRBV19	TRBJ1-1	CASSGPNTEAFF	TGTGCCAGTAGTGGGCCGAACACTGAAGCTTTCTTT
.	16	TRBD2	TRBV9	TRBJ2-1	CASSASGRTAYNEQFF	TGTGCCAGCAGCGCTAGCGGGAGGACAGCCTACAATGAGCAGTTCTTC
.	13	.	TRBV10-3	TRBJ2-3	CAIRTEDADTQYF	TGTGCCATCCGGACTGAGGATGCAGATACGCAGTATTTT
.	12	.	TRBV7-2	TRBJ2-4	CASSLRAGFQYF	TGTGCCAGCAGCTTACGGGCGGGTTTTCAGTACTTC
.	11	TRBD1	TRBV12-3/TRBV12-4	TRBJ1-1	CASSAGGRAFF	TGTGCCAGCAGTGCAGGGGGCAGAGCTTTCTTT
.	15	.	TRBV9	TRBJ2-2	CASSVGGRDIGELFF	TGTGCCAGCAGCGTAGGGGGCAGGGACATCGGGGAGCTGTTTTTT
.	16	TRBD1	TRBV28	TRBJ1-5	CASSPTTGVLNQPQHF	TGTGCCAGCAGTCCCACGACAGGGGTCCTCAATCAGCCCCAGCATTTT
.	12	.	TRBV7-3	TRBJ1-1	CASSHGGTEAFF	TGTGCCAGCAGCCATGGGGGGACTGAAGCTTTCTTT
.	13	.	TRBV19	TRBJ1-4	CASSKGANEKLFF	TGTGCCAGTAGTAAAGGAGCTAATGAAAAACTGTTTTTT
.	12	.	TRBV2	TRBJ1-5	CASSGSNQPQHF	TGTGCCAGCAGCGGTAGCAATCAGCCCCAGCATTTT
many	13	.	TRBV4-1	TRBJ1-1	CASHSIRDGGAFF	TGCGCCAGCCACTCCATAAGGGACGGAGGGGCTTTCTTT
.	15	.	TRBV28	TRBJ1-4	CASSTGTAYNEKLFF	TGTGCCAGCAGTACAGGGACGGCATATAATGAAAAACTGTTTTTT
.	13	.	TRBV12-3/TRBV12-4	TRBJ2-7	CASSLGETYEQYF	TGTGCCAGCAGTTTGGGCGAAACCTACGAGCAGTACTTC
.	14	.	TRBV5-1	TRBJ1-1	CASSLAPPSTEAFF	TGCGCCAGCAGCTTGGCTCCGCCGAGCACTGAAGCTTTCTTT
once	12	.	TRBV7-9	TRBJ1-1	CASSLVQDEAFF	TGTGCCAGCAGCTTAGTACAGGACGAAGCTTTCTTT
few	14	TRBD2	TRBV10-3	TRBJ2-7	CAISAPASGNEQYF	TGTGCCATCAGCGCACCGGCTAGCGGGAACGAGCAGTACTTC
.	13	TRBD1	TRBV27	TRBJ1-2	CASRDRAWGGYTF	TGTGCCAGCAGGGACAGGGCCTGGGGTGGCTACACCTTC
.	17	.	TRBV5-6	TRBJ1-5	CASSLARRDYSNQPQHF	TGTGCCAGCAGCTTGGCCCGGAGGGACTATAGCAATCAGCCCCAGCATTTT
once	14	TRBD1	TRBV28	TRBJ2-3	CASTGDRATDTQYF	TGTGCCAGCACCGGTGACAGGGCCACAGATACGCAGTATTTT
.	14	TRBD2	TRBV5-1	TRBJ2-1	CASSLSGTLNEQFF	TGCGCCAGCAGCTTGAGCGGGACCTTAAATGAGCAGTTCTTC
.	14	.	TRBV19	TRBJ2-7	CASSTPGAAYEQYF	TGTGCCAGTAGTACCCCAGGGGCGGCCTACGAGCAGTACTTC
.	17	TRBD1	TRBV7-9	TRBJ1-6	CASSGDRGSSYNSPLHF	TGTGCCAGCAGCGGCGACAGGGGGAGCTCCTATAATTCACCCCTCCACTTT
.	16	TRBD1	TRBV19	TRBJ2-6	CASSDRGVPGANVLTF	TGTGCCAGTAGTGACAGGGGAGTCCCTGGGGCCAACGTCCTGACTTTC
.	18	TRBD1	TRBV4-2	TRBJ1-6	CASSQGHPGQGTDSPLHF	TGTGCCAGCAGCCAAGGCCATCCGGGACAGGGGACGGATTCACCCCTCCACTTT
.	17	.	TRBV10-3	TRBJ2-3	CAISESPGAKRLDTQYF	TGTGCCATCAGTGAGTCTCCAGGGGCTAAACGTCTGGATACGCAGTATTTT
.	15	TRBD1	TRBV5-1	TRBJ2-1	CASSLEGQGADEQFF	TGCGCCAGCAGCTTGGAGGGACAGGGGGCCGATGAGCAGTTCTTC
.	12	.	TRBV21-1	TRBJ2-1	CASSKRLNEQFF	TGTGCCAGCAGCAAACGTCTCAATGAGCAGTTCTTC
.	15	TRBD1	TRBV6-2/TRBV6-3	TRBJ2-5	CASSSPTGGYETQYF	TGTGCCAGCAGTTCCCCGACAGGGGGCTATGAGACCCAGTACTTC
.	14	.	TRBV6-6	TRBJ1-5	CASSQGKSNQPQHF	TGTGCCAGCAGTCAGGGGAAGAGCAATCAGCCCCAGCATTTT